This T cell receptor (beta chain) was captured by sequencing in a study of cytomegalovirus exposure and HLA in healthy donors. Germline CDR1 is SGHRS and CDR2 is YFSETQ. V shed 4 bases and J shed 7 bases, with 20 bases lying between them. CDR3 length: 15 amino acids. 60 Vbeta and 13 Jbeta primers were used in PCR. Clones were sequenced by immunoSEQ multiplex PCR, and TCRdb holds only the in-frame ones, with some missing. The sample lists 150,000 or so clones; 84% were seen once. This clone was detected only a few times. The antigen remains undetermined. Study-wide points: Reported performance of the classifier showed diagnosis of cytomegalovirus status with high specificity and sensitivity. Later analysis revealed greater clonal expansion in HLA-associated TCR beta chains than in equally common others. Several of the most significant clusters were apparently associated with common viral pathogens in a later analysis. Donors were assumed by presence/absence analyses to have roughly uniform sequencing depth.

What was sequenced was PBMCs. The clonotype was recovered from a man between 25 and 39 years old in good health and CMV-seronegative. V is TRBV5-1 and J is TRBJ1-2; D not resolved. CDR3 DNA sequence: TGCGCCAGCAGCCGGGCCGAGAGTGAGGGAGGTGGCTACACCTTC. Amino acids: CASSRAESEGGGYTF.